A single T cell receptor beta chain is shown here with its context. The data originate from a study of blood T cells in healthy people across ages. Whenever a sample was processed, at least 6.5 million PBMCs were isolated. CDR3 length equals 15 residues. The V gene lost 0 bases and the J gene lost 5 bases, with 14 bases spanning the gap. The germline CDR1 and CDR2 sequences are MNHNY and SVGAGI (reference sequence). Sample-barcoded 5' priming and a J-beta primer mix drove a second PCR of roughly 7 to 11 cycles. TCRdb re-derived calls from the 5' RACE reads in MiXCR, one entry per CDR3 protein. Of approximately 800,000 distinct CDR3 sequences in the sample, about 55% were seen once.

This TCR was sampled from a man at least 80 years old in good health. The sequenced sample was blood. The V call is TRBV6-6, the J call TRBJ2-7; D is tentatively TRBD1 or TRBD2 (5 bases each). Here the CDR3 reads CASSYSGTGFDEQYF. As DNA, the CDR3 is TGTGCCAGCAGTTACTCCGGGACGGGCTTTGACGAGCAGTACTTC.